This T cell receptor (beta chain) was recorded in a study of shared clonotypes between healthy human individuals. Study-wide context: CD4 naive and CD4 memory each took three plates per donor, while CD8 naive took two and CD8 memory one.

Sequencing used immunoSEQ multiplex PCR; TCRdb keeps in-frame clones, though not all of them. This sample carries some 900,000 clones, about three quarters of them seen once, and the ten largest clones take roughly 1.5%. In this sample, this clone turned up a few times. Its antigen is unidentified. Findings and caveats of the study: For naive CD4 cells, roughly 5% of clonotypes were shared across a few donors.

This CDR3 region has 14 residues. CDR1 is LNHNV and CDR2 is YYDKDF in the germline V gene (reference sequence). V lost 3 bases, J lost 8 bases, and 5 bases stayed unmatched. Sequenced input: memory CD4+ T cells sorted from blood. Subset given: CD45RA-negative fraction. This receptor was identified in a man between 18 and 29 years old in good health. The chain links TRBV15 to TRBJ2-5; 11 nucleotides match TRBD1. The DNA of the CDR3 is TGTGCCACCAGCAGGGGACAGGGGGGGGATACCCAGTACTTC. This encodes CATSRGQGGDTQYF. Full variable domain (missing parts from reference TRBV15 and TRBJ2-5): DAMVIQNPRYQVTQFGKPVTLSCSQTLNHNVMYWYQQKSSQAPKLLFHYYDKDFNNEADTPDNFQSRRPNTSFCFLDIRSPGLGDTAMYLCATSRGQGGDTQYFGPGTRLLVL.